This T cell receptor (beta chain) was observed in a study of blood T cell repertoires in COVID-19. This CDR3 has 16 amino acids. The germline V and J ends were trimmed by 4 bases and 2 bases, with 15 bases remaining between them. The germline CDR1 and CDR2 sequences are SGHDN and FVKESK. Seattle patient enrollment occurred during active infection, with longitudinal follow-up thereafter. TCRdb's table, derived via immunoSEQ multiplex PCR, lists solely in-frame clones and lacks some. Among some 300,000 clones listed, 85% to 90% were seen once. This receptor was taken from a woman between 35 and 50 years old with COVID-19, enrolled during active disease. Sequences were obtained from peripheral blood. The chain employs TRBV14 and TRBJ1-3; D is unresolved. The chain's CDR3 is CASSPPVDEAGNTIYF. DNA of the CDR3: TGTGCCAGCAGCCCCCCGGTAGATGAGGCTGGAAACACCATATATTTT.